The 2 T cell receptor beta chains below all came from one sample that was sequenced in a study of cytomegalovirus exposure and HLA in healthy donors. Researchers ran the PCR with 60 Vbeta and 13 Jbeta primers. Clones were read by immunoSEQ multiplex PCR, and TCRdb kept only the in-frame ones, dropping some. Of around 130,000 clones listed, 84% are singletons. Sequencing input: PBMCs. The receptors originated from a young woman in good health and CMV-seropositive.

The chain joins TRBV5-6 to TRBJ1-2; D ambiguous. Germline V CDR1 and CDR2: SGHDT, YYEEEE. V gave up 4 bases and J gave up 4 bases, with 14 bases separating them. This CDR3 region has 14 residues. CDR3 sequence: CASSAALLPYGYTF. In DNA, the CDR3 is TGTGCCAGCAGCGCGGCCCTACTCCCCTATGGCTACACCTTC.

The chain couples TRBV9 to TRBJ2-2; TRBD1 is a possible D gene (5 bases). In germline, CDR1 is SGDLS, CDR2 YYNGEE. The CDR3 length is 14 residues. V lost 7 bases and J lost 7, with 17 bases in between. This CDR3 is CASSLTLQGGELFF. CDR3 bases: TGTGCCAGCTCCCTCACCCTCCAGGGCGGGGAGCTGTTTTTT.